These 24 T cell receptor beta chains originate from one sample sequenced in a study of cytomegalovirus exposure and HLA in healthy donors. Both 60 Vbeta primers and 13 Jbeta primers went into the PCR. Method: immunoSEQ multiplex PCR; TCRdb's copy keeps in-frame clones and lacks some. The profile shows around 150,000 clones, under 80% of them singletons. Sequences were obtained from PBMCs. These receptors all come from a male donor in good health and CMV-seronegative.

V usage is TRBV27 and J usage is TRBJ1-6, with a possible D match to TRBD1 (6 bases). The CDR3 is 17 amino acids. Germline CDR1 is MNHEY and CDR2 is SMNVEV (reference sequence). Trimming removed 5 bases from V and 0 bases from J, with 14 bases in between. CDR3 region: CASSQQGTSSYNSPLHF. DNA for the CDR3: TGTGCCAGCAGTCAACAGGGTACTAGCTCCTATAATTCACCCCTCCACTTT.

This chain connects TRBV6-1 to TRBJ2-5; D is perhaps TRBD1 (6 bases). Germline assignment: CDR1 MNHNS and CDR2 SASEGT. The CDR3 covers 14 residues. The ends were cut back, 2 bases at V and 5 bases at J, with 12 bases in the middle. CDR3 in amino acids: CASSERGRGETQYF. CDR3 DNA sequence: TGTGCCAGCAGTGAAAGGGGCAGGGGCGAGACCCAGTACTTC.

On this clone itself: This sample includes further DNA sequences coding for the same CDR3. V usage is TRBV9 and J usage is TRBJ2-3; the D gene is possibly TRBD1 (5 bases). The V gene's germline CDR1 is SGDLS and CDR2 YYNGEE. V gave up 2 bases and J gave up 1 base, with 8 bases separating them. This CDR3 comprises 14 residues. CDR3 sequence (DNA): TGTGCCAGCAGCGTCGAAGGGGGCACAGATACGCAGTATTTT. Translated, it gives CASSVEGGTDTQYF.

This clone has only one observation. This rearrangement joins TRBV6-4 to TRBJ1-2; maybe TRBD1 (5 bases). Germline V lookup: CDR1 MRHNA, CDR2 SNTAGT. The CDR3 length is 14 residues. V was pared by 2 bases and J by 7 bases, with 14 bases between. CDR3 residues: CASSDGQKGSGYTF. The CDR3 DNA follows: TGTGCCAGCAGTGACGGGCAAAAGGGGTCTGGCTACACCTTC.

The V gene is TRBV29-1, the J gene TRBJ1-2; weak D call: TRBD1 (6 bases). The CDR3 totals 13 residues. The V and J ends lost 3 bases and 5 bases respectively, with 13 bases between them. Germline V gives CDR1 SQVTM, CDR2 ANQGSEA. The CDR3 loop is CSVDRQGKYGYTF. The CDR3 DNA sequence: TGCAGCGTTGATCGGCAGGGGAAGTATGGCTACACCTTC.

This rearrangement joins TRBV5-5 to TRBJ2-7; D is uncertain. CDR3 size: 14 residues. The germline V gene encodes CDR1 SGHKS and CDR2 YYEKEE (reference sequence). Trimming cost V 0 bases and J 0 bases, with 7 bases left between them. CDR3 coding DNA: TGTGCCAGCAGCTTGGAAATGAGCTCCTACGAGCAGTACTTC. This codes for CASSLEMSSYEQYF.

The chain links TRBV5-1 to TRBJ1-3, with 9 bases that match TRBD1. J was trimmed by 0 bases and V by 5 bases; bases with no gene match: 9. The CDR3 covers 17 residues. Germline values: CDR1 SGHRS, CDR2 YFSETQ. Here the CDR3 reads CASSPAGTGTSGNTIYF. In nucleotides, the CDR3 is TGCGCCAGCAGTCCCGCCGGGACAGGGACCTCTGGAAACACCATATATTTT.

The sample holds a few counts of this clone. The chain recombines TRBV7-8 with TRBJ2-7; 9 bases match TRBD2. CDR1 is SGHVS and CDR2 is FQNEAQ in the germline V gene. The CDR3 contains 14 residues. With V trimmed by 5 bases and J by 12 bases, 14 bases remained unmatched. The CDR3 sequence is CASSAPGLASQGYF. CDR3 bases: TGTGCCAGCAGCGCGCCGGGACTAGCCAGTCAAGGGTACTTC.

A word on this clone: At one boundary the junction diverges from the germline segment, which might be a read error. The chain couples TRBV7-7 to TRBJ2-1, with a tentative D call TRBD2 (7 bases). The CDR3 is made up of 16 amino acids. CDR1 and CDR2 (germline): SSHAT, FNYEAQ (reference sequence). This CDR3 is CASSLVEAGAYNEQFF. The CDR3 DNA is TGTGCTAGCAGCTTAGTGGAGGCGGGGGCTTACAATGAGCAGTTCTTC.

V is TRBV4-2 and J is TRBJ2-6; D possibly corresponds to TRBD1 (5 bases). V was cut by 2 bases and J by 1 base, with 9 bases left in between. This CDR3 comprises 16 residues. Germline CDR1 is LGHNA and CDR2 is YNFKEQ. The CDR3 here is CASSQISGSGANVLTF. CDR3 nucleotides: TGTGCCAGCAGCCAAATATCAGGGTCTGGGGCCAACGTCCTGACTTTC.

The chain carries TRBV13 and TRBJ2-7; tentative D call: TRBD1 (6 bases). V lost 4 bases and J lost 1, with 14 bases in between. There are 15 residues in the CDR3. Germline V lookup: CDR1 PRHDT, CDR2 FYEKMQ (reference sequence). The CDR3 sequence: CASSSSGQISYEQYF. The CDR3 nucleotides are TGTGCCAGCAGCTCCAGTGGACAGATATCCTACGAGCAGTACTTC.

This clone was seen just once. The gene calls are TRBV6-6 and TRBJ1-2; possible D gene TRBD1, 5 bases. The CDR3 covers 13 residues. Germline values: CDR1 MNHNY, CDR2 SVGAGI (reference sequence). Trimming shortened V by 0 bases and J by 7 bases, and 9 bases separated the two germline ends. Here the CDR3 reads CASSYSEGSGYTF. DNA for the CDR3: TGTGCCAGCAGTTACTCGGAGGGGAGTGGCTACACCTTC.

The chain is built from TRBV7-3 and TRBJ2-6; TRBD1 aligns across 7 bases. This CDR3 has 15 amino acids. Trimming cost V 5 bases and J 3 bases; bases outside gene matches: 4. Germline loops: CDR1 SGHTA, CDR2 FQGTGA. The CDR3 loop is CASSLTGDGANVLTF. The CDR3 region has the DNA TGTGCCAGCAGCCTTACAGGGGATGGGGCCAACGTCCTGACTTTC.

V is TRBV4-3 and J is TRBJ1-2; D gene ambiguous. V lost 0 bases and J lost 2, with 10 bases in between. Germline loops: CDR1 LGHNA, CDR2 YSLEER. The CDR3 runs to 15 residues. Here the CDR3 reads CASSQEFSANYGYTF. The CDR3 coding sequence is TGCGCCAGCAGCCAAGAATTTAGCGCGAACTATGGCTACACCTTC.

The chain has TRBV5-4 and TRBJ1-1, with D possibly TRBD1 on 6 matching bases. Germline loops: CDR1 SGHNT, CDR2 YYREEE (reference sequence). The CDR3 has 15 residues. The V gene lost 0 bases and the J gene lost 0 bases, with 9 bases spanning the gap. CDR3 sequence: CASSLGGGMNTEAFF. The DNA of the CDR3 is TGTGCCAGCAGCTTGGGAGGGGGTATGAACACTGAAGCTTTCTTT. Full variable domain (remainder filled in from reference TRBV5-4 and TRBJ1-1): ETGVTQSPTHLIKTRGQQVTLRCSSQSGHNTVSWYQQALGQGPQFIFQYYREEENGRGNFPPRFSGLQFPNYSSELNVNALELDDSALYLCASSLGGGMNTEAFFGQGTRLTVV.

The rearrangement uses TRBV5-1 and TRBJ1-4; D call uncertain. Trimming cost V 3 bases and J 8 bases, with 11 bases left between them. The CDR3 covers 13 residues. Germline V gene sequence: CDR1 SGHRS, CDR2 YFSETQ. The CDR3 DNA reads TGCGCCAGCAGCTACCTAGCCAGCGAAAAACTGTTTTTT. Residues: CASSYLASEKLFF.

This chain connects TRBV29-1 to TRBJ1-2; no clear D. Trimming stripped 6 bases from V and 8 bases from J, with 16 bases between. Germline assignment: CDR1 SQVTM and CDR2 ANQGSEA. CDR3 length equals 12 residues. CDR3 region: CSVLLVREGYTF. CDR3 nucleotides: TGCAGCGTCCTCCTGGTACGGGAGGGCTACACCTTC.

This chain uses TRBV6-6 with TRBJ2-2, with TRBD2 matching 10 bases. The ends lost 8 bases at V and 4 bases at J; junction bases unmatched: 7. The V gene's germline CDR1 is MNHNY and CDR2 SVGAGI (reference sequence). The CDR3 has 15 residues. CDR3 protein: CASLAGASGTGELFF. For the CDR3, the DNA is TGTGCCAGCCTAGCGGGGGCCTCGGGCACCGGGGAGCTGTTTTTT.

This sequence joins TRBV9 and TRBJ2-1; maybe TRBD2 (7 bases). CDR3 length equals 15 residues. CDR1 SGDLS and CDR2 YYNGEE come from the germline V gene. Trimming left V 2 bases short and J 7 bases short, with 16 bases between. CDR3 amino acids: CASSVWTRGLNEQFF. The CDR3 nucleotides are TGTGCCAGCAGCGTTTGGACTAGGGGGTTGAATGAGCAGTTCTTC. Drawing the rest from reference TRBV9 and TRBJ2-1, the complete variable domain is DSGVTQTPKHLITATGQRVTLRCSPRSGDLSVYWYQQSLDQGLQFLIQYYNGEERAKGNILERFSAQQFPDLHSELNLSSLELGDSALYFCASSVWTRGLNEQFFGPGTRLTVL.

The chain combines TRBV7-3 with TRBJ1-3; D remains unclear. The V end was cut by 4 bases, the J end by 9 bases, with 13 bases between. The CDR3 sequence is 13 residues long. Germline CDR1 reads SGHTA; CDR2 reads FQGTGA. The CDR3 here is CASSSGTGGTIYF. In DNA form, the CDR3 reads TGTGCCAGCAGCTCGGGAACCGGAGGCACCATATATTTT.

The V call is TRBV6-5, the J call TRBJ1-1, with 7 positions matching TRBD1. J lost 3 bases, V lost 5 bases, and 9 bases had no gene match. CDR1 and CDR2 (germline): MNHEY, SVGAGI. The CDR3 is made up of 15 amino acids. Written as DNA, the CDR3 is TGTGCCAGCAGTCCAGCACCAGGGGGATACACTGAAGCTTTCTTT. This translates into CASSPAPGGYTEAFF.

Here the CDR3 reads CAISEGEPGQGYEQYF. The DNA for the CDR3 is TGTGCCATCAGTGAAGGAGAACCGGGACAGGGCTACGAGCAGTACTTC. This chain links TRBV10-3 with TRBJ2-7, with TRBD1 matching 9 bases. The trim removed 3 bases at V and 3 bases at J, leaving 9 bases unmatched. Germline V gene sequence: CDR1 ENHRY, CDR2 SYGVKD. The CDR3 extends over 16 amino acids.

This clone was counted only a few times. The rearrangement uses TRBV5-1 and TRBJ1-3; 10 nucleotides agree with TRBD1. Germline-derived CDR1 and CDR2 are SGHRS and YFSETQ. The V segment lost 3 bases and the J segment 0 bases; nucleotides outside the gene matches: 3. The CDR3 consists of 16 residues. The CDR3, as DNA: TGCGCCAGCAGCTGGGGGGACAGGGGCTCTGGAAACACCATATATTTT. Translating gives CASSWGDRGSGNTIYF. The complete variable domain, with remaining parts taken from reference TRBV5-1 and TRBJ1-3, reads KAGVTQTPRYLIKTRGQQVTLSCSPISGHRSVSWYQQTPGQGLQFLFEYFSETQRNKGNFPGRFSGRQFSNSRSEMNVSTLELGDSALYLCASSWGDRGSGNTIYFGEGSWLTVV.

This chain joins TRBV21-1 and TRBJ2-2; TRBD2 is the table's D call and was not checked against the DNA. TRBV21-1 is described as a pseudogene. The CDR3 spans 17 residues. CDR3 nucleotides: TGTGCCAGCACTCCCGCCCTGGACTTTTCGAACACCGGGGAGCTGTTTTTT. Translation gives CASTPALDFSNTGELFF.